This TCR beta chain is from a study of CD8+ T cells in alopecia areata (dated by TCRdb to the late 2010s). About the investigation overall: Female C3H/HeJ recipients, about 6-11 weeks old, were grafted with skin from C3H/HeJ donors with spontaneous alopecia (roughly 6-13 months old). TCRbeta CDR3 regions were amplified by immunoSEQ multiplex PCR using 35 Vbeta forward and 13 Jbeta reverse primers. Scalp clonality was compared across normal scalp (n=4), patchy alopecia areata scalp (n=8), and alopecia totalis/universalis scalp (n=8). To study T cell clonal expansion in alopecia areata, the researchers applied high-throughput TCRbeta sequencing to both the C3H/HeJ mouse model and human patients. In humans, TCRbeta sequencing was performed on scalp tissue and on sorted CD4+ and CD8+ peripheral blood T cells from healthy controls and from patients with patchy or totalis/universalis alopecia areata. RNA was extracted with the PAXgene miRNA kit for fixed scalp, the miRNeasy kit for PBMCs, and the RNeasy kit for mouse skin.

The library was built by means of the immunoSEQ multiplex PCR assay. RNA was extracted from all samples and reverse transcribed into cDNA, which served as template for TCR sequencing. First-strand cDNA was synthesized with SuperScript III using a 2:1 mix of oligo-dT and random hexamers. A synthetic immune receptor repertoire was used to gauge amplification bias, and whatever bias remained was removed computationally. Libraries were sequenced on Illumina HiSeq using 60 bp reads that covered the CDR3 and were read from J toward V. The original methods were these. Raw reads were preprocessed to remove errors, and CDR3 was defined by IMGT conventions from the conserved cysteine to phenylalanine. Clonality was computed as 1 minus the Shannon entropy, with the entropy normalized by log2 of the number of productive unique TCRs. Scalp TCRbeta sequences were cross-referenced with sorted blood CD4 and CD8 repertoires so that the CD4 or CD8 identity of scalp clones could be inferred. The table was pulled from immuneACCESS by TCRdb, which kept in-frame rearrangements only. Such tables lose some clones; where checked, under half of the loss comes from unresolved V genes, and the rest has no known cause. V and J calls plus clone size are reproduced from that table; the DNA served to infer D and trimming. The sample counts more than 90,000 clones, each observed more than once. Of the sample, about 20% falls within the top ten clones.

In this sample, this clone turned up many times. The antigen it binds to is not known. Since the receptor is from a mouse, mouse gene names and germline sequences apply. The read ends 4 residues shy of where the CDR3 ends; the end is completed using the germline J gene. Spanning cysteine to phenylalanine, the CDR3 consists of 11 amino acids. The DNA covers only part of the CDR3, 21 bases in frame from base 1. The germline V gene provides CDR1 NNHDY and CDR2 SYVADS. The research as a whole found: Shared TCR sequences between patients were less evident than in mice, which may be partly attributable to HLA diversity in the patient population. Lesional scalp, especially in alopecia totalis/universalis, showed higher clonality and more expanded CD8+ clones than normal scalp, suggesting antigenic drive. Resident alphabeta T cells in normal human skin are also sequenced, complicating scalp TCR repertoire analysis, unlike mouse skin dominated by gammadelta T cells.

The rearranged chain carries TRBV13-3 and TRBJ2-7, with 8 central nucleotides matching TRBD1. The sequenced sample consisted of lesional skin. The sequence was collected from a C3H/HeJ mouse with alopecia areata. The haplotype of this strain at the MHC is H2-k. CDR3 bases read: TGTGCCAGCAGCAGGGGGCAT. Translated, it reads CASSRGH. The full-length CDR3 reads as CASSRGHEQYF.